The 19 T cell receptor beta chains below come from one sample, sequenced in a study. Each CDR3 protein is one row after TCRdb ran MiXCR on the RT-PCR reads. The repertoire includes fewer than 800,000 distinct CDR3 sequences, 13% to 15% of them detected once, and roughly 3.9% sits in the top ten. The sequenced material came from memory CD4+ T cells from blood. These TCRs come from a female donor in good health, serving as a healthy control.

This chain uses TRBV20-1 with TRBJ2-7; D possibly corresponds to TRBD2 (6 bases). The ends were cut back, 6 bases at V and 5 bases at J, with 23 bases in the middle. This CDR3 contains 15 residues. CDR1 is DFQATT, CDR2 SNEGSKA, per germline (reference sequence). The CDR3: CSASRPREAVDEQYF. The CDR3 bases are TGCAGTGCCAGCCGGCCGAGGGAGGCCGTGGACGAGCAGTACTTC.

This clonotype has a handful of counts. The chain has TRBV28 and TRBJ1-2; D is possibly TRBD1 (5 bases). CDR1 MDHEN and CDR2 SYDVKM come from the germline V gene. V lost 8 bases to trimming and J lost 2 bases, with 6 bases between them. This CDR3 contains 11 residues. CDR3: CASGANYGYTF. The CDR3 bases are TGTGCCAGCGGGGCGAACTATGGCTACACCTTC.

The chain is built from TRBV5-4 and TRBJ2-7; D call uncertain. Germline V gene lookup returns CDR1 SGHNT and CDR2 YYREEE (reference sequence). This CDR3 has 16 amino acids. Deletions cut 0 bases from V and 3 bases from J, with 16 bases between. The CDR3 here is CASSLGVGPSFYEQYF. The CDR3 coding sequence is TGTGCCAGCAGCTTGGGGGTCGGGCCAAGTTTCTACGAGCAGTACTTC.

This clonotype turned up a few times. This chain joins TRBV9 and TRBJ1-4; D not certain. V gave up 0 bases and J gave up 0 bases, with 3 bases separating them. Germline V gives CDR1 SGDLS, CDR2 YYNGEE. This CDR3 comprises 14 residues. The CDR3 DNA follows: TGTGCCAGCAGCGTAGGCTCAACTAATGAAAAACTGTTTTTT. Translated: CASSVGSTNEKLFF.

This chain connects TRBV18 to TRBJ1-1, with a tentative D call TRBD1 (5 bases). V gave up 3 bases and J gave up 8 bases, with 16 bases separating them. The length of the CDR3 is 14 residues. Germline values: CDR1 KGHSH, CDR2 LQKENI. CDR3 sequence (DNA): TGTGCCAGCTCACCGCAGTACGAGGGGCCAGAAGCTTTCTTT. It translates to CASSPQYEGPEAFF.

V gene TRBV29-1 combines with J gene TRBJ1-5; D unresolved. V lost 5 bases and J lost 2, with 7 bases in between. The CDR3 has 12 amino acids. The germline gives CDR1 SQVTM, CDR2 ANQGSEA. This chain's CDR3 is CSVLEGNQPQHF. The DNA of the CDR3 is TGCAGCGTTCTAGAGGGCAATCAGCCCCAGCATTTT.

The gene calls are TRBV10-3 and TRBJ1-4; D is uncertain. Germline CDR1 and CDR2: ENHRY and SYGVKD. The germline V and J ends were trimmed by 0 bases and 0 bases, with 14 bases remaining between them. CDR3 size: 18 residues. The CDR3 sequence is CAISESGPYGTTNEKLFF. Written as DNA, the CDR3 is TGTGCCATCAGTGAGTCCGGGCCCTACGGGACAACTAATGAAAAACTGTTTTTT.

Of note for this clonotype: One end of the junction varies from germline; a read error may be responsible. The chain couples TRBV28 to TRBJ2-7, with 9 bases lining up with TRBD1. The CDR3 covers 9 residues. In germline, CDR1 is MDHEN, CDR2 SYDVKM. The CDR3 bases are TGTGCCAGCAGAGGACAGGGGCGTTTC. This gives the protein CASRGQGRF. The whole variable domain, filled in from reference TRBV28 and TRBJ2-7, reads DVKVTQSSRYLVKRTGEKVFLECVQDMDHENMFWYRQDPGLGLRLIYFSYDVKMKEKGDIPEGYSVSREKKERFSLILESASTNQTSMYLCASRGQGRFGPGTRLTVT.

This clonotype has only a few counts. The chain joins TRBV6-6 to TRBJ2-1; 11 bases are a match to TRBD2. Looked up from germline, CDR1 is MNHNY and CDR2 is SVGAGI (reference sequence). CDR3 length: 15 amino acids. V lost 5 bases and J lost 3; bases outside the gene matches: 3. The CDR3 coding sequence is TGTGCCAGCAGTGGTGGGACTAGCGGCTACAATGAGCAGTTCTTC. Encoded protein: CASSGGTSGYNEQFF.

The chain couples TRBV9 to TRBJ1-1; D uncertain. V lost 0 bases and J 3 bases, leaving 9 bases between the germline ends. CDR1 and CDR2 from the germline V gene are SGDLS and YYNGEE. This CDR3 is built from 14 residues. This chain's CDR3 is CASSVGWGDTEAFF. CDR3 in DNA: TGTGCCAGCAGCGTAGGGTGGGGAGACACTGAAGCTTTCTTT.

This clonotype is a singleton in its sample. This rearrangement joins TRBV12-5 to TRBJ1-1; D perhaps matches TRBD1 (5 bases). Trimming took 6 bases from V and 4 from J, leaving 15 bases between them. The CDR3 loop spans 14 amino acids. CDR1 and CDR2 from the germline V gene are LGHNT and FRNRAP. The CDR3 reads CASGWGGFSTEAFF. The DNA of the CDR3 is TGTGCTAGTGGATGGGGGGGGTTTAGCACTGAAGCTTTCTTT.

The chain employs TRBV3-1 and TRBJ2-1; 12 bases align to TRBD2. CDR1 LGHDT and CDR2 YNNKEL come from the germline V gene (reference sequence). The CDR3 has 16 amino acids. The ends lost 2 bases at V and 3 bases at J; junction bases unmatched: 2. Here the CDR3 reads CASSQRTSGDYNEQFF. DNA for the CDR3: TGTGCCAGCAGCCAAAGGACTAGCGGGGACTACAATGAGCAGTTCTTC.

This clonotype has ten or more counts. The chain is built from TRBV4-1 and TRBJ1-1, with TRBD1 matching over 8 bases. Per germline, CDR1 MGHRA and CDR2 YSYEKL. The CDR3 runs to 14 residues. Trimming at V came to 4 bases and at J to 4 bases, leaving 5 bases not matched to a gene. CDR3 residues: CASSPHRGGTEAFF. CDR3 coding DNA: TGCGCCAGCAGCCCACACAGGGGGGGCACTGAAGCTTTCTTT.

This clonotype was detected only a few times. This chain uses TRBV11-2 with TRBJ1-2; D is perhaps TRBD1 (5 bases). Germline CDR1 SGHAT, CDR2 FQNNGV. This CDR3 is built from 15 residues. V shed 5 bases and J shed 3 bases, with 16 bases lying between them. This chain's CDR3 is CASSPSTASDYGYTF. The CDR3 DNA reads as TGTGCCAGCAGCCCCTCGACAGCGTCTGACTATGGCTACACCTTC.

This clonotype was picked up many times. J is TRBJ1-2 and V is TRBV4-3, with D unresolved. V was trimmed by 3 bases and J by 5 bases, leaving 13 bases between them. There are 14 residues in the CDR3. Germline CDR1 and CDR2: LGHNA and YSLEER. The CDR3 here is CASSQVVRSYGYTF. In DNA form, the CDR3 reads TGCGCCAGCAGCCAGGTGGTGAGGAGTTATGGCTACACCTTC.

This clonotype was detected only a few times. The genes are TRBV6-1 and TRBJ1-3; D remains unclear. Germline V CDR1 and CDR2: MNHNS, SASEGT. V was pared by 2 bases and J by 6 bases, with 8 bases between. This CDR3 has 13 residues. The CDR3 sequence is CASSESPSNTIYF. CDR3 sequence (DNA): TGTGCCAGCAGTGAATCCCCTTCAAACACCATATATTTT.

This clonotype has only a few counts. The J gene is TRBJ2-5, the V gene TRBV6-2 or TRBV6-3; perhaps TRBD1 as D (5 bases). CDR3 length: 11 residues. Germline-derived CDR1 and CDR2 are MNHEY and SVGEGT. With 6 bases removed from V and 7 bases from J, the gap between germline ends came to 9 bases. The CDR3 sequence: CASRTEATQYF. For the CDR3, the DNA is TGTGCCAGCAGGACAGAGGCGACCCAGTACTTC.

V is TRBV20-1 and J is TRBJ2-5; no clear D. The CDR3 has 14 residues. V was shortened by 0 bases and J by 1 base, with 9 bases between the two germline ends. Germline V lookup: CDR1 DFQATT, CDR2 SNEGSKA (reference sequence). The DNA of the CDR3 is TGCAGTGCTAGAGATCAGCACTTCCAAGAGACCCAGTACTTC. Translation gives CSARDQHFQETQYF.

This clonotype was observed a handful of times. The chain carries TRBV2 and TRBJ2-3, with 10 bases aligning to TRBD2. The CDR3 totals 15 residues. Per germline, CDR1 SNHLY and CDR2 FYNNEI. V gave up 7 bases and J gave up 2 bases; unmatched junction bases: 6. In nucleotides, the CDR3 is TGTGCCAGCAATTTAGCGGGGGGCTACACAGATACGCAGTATTTT. Translation gives CASNLAGGYTDTQYF.